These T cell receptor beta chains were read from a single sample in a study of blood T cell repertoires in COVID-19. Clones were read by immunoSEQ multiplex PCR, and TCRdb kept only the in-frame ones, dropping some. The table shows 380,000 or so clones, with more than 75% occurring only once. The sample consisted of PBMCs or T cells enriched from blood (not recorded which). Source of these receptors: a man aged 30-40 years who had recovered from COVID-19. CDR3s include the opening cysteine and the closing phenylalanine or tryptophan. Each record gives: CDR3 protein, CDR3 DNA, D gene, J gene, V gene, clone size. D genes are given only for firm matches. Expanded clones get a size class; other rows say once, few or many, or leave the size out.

CDR3: CASSMEGTTDLVWMGQPQHF; DNA: TGTGCCAGTAGTATGGAGGGAACGACAGATTTGGTCTGGATGGGTCAGCCCCAGCATTTT; D: -; J: TRBJ1-5; V: TRBV19; size: few
CDR3: CASSVAEFSGNTIYF; DNA: TGTGCCAGCAGCGTAGCTGAGTTCTCTGGAAACACCATATATTTT; D: -; J: TRBJ1-3; V: TRBV9; size: -
CDR3: CAWNRGSTSNQPQHF; DNA: TGTGCCTGGAACAGGGGGTCTACAAGCAATCAGCCCCAGCATTTT; D: TRBD1; J: TRBJ1-5; V: TRBV30; size: once
CDR3: CASHGGVGEKLFF; DNA: TGTGCCAGCCATGGGGGGGTTGGAGAAAAACTGTTTTTT; D: -; J: TRBJ1-4; V: TRBV6-5; size: -
CDR3: CALRRQGGMNTEAFF; DNA: TGTGCCCTCAGGCGACAGGGGGGAATGAACACTGAAGCTTTCTTT; D: TRBD1; J: TRBJ1-1; V: TRBV2; size: -
CDR3: CAISESDSYQETQYF; DNA: TGTGCCATCAGTGAGTCCGACAGCTACCAAGAGACCCAGTACTTC; D: -; J: TRBJ2-5; V: TRBV10-3; size: -
CDR3: CASSLDRYNEQFF; DNA: TGTGCCAGCAGCTTGGACAGATACAATGAGCAGTTCTTC; D: -; J: TRBJ2-1; V: TRBV7-8; size: -
CDR3: CASSPLGTGWRDGYTF; DNA: TGTGCCAGCTCACCACTAGGGACAGGGTGGCGTGATGGCTACACCTTC; D: TRBD1; J: TRBJ1-2; V: TRBV18; size: -
CDR3: CAFDRVNTEAFF; DNA: TGTGCCTTTGACAGGGTGAACACTGAAGCTTTCTTT; D: TRBD1; J: TRBJ1-1; V: TRBV30; size: few
CDR3: CASSLDPRQGGNYGYTF; DNA: TGTGCCAGCAGCTTAGATCCCCGGCAGGGTGGGAACTATGGCTACACCTTC; D: -; J: TRBJ1-2; V: TRBV11-2; size: few
CDR3: CASSPGVAGVETQYF; DNA: TGTGCCAGCAGCCCCGGGGTAGCGGGGGTAGAGACCCAGTACTTC; D: TRBD2; J: TRBJ2-5; V: TRBV3-1/TRBV3-2; size: -
CDR3: CASSLGLAFGIGELFF; DNA: TGCGCCAGCAGCCTCGGACTCGCTTTCGGAATCGGGGAGCTGTTTTTT; D: -; J: TRBJ2-2; V: TRBV4-1; size: -
CDR3: CASSMVQDYEQYF; DNA: TGTGCCAGTAGTATGGTACAGGACTACGAGCAGTACTTC; D: -; J: TRBJ2-7; V: TRBV19; size: -
CDR3: CSVEGQGAVKTQYF; DNA: TGCAGCGTTGAAGGACAGGGGGCAGTGAAGACCCAGTACTTC; D: TRBD1; J: TRBJ2-5; V: TRBV29-1; size: -
CDR3: CASSEQGIQPQHF; DNA: TGTGCCAGCAGTGAACAGGGTATTCAGCCCCAGCATTTT; D: -; J: TRBJ1-5; V: TRBV6-1; size: -
CDR3: CASLGFSHEQYF; DNA: TGTGCCAGCCTGGGCTTTTCCCACGAGCAGTACTTC; D: -; J: TRBJ2-7; V: TRBV12-3/TRBV12-4; size: -
CDR3: CASSIGGSYSGANVLTF; DNA: TGTGCCAGTAGTATAGGCGGCAGTTACTCTGGGGCCAACGTCCTGACTTTC; D: -; J: TRBJ2-6; V: TRBV19; size: -
CDR3: CASSLRTSGGAGYF; DNA: TGCGCCAGCAGCTTGCGGACTAGCGGGGGGGCCGGGTATTTT; D: TRBD2; J: TRBJ2-3; V: TRBV5-1; size: -
CDR3: CASSLGDRGQENTEAFF; DNA: TGCGCCAGCAGCTTGGGGGACAGGGGGCAAGAGAACACTGAAGCTTTCTTT; D: TRBD1; J: TRBJ1-1; V: TRBV5-1; size: -
CDR3: CASSFPGQGPEANYGYTF; DNA: TGTGCCAGCAGTTTCCCGGGACAGGGGCCTGAAGCTAACTATGGCTACACCTTC; D: TRBD1; J: TRBJ1-2; V: TRBV7-9; size: -
CDR3: CASSWSGQGFGAEAFF; DNA: TGTGCCAGCAGCTGGAGTGGACAGGGGTTTGGGGCTGAAGCTTTCTTT; D: TRBD1; J: TRBJ1-1; V: TRBV5-8; size: -
CDR3: CASSYPGGGQETQYF; DNA: TGTGCCAGCAGTTACCCCGGGGGGGGCCAAGAGACCCAGTACTTC; D: TRBD2; J: TRBJ2-5; V: TRBV6-6; size: -
CDR3: CASSNHQGGQETQYF; DNA: TGCGCCAGCAGCAACCACCAGGGGGGACAAGAGACCCAGTACTTC; D: -; J: TRBJ2-5; V: TRBV5-1; size: -
CDR3: CASSIPDNANYGYTF; DNA: TGCGCCAGCAGCATCCCGGACAACGCTAACTATGGCTACACCTTC; D: -; J: TRBJ1-2; V: TRBV5-1; size: -
CDR3: CASSQGRNTGELFF; DNA: TGTGCCAGCAGCCAGGGCCGGAACACCGGGGAGCTGTTTTTT; D: -; J: TRBJ2-2; V: TRBV3-1/TRBV3-2; size: -
CDR3: CASSYDSLIEQYF; DNA: TGTGCCAGCAGTTATGACAGTCTGATCGAGCAGTACTTC; D: -; J: TRBJ2-7; V: TRBV7-9; size: once
CDR3: CASSDTRGHLGEKLFF; DNA: TGTGCCAGCAGTGACACCCGGGGACATTTGGGTGAAAAACTGTTTTTT; D: -; J: TRBJ1-4; V: TRBV6-1; size: -
CDR3: CASSRTGLNTEAFF; DNA: TGTGCCAGCAGCCGGACAGGGTTAAACACTGAAGCTTTCTTT; D: TRBD1; J: TRBJ1-1; V: TRBV6-5; size: few
CDR3: CASRGQGYSPLHF; DNA: TGTGCCAGCAGAGGACAGGGCTATTCACCCCTCCACTTT; D: TRBD1; J: TRBJ1-6; V: TRBV2; size: once
CDR3: CASSLAGQGQPYEQYF; DNA: TGCGCCAGCAGCTTGGCCGGGCAGGGGCAACCCTACGAGCAGTACTTC; D: -; J: TRBJ2-7; V: TRBV5-1; size: -
CDR3: CASSNSGHPNTEAFF; DNA: TGTGCCAGCAGTAATTCGGGACACCCGAACACTGAAGCTTTCTTT; D: -; J: TRBJ1-1; V: TRBV9; size: -
CDR3: CASSETDSGMYQETQYF; DNA: TGTGCCAGCAGTGAAACGGACAGCGGGATGTACCAAGAGACCCAGTACTTC; D: -; J: TRBJ2-5; V: TRBV6-1; size: few
CDR3: CASSRRTYEQFF; DNA: TGTGCCAGCAGCCGTCGAACTTATGAGCAGTTCTTC; D: -; J: TRBJ2-1; V: TRBV5-6; size: -
CDR3: CASSATTGTGDNEQFF; DNA: TGTGCCAGCAGCGCAACAACCGGGACAGGGGACAATGAGCAGTTCTTC; D: TRBD1; J: TRBJ2-1; V: TRBV9; size: -
CDR3: CASSPQGMDYGYTF; DNA: TGTGCCAGCAGTCCACAGGGGATGGACTATGGCTACACCTTC; D: TRBD1; J: TRBJ1-2; V: TRBV27; size: -
CDR3: CATSEPAGGTDTQYF; DNA: TGTGCCACCAGTGAACCAGCAGGGGGCACAGATACGCAGTATTTT; D: -; J: TRBJ2-3; V: TRBV24-1; size: -
CDR3: CASSRAGYATNEQFF; DNA: TGTGCCAGTAGTAGGGCAGGGTACGCAACCAATGAGCAGTTCTTC; D: -; J: TRBJ2-1; V: TRBV19; size: -
CDR3: CAIRDREVQPQHF; DNA: TGTGCCATCAGAGACAGGGAAGTTCAGCCCCAGCATTTT; D: TRBD1; J: TRBJ1-5; V: TRBV10-3; size: -
CDR3: CASSDLYGYTF; DNA: TGTGCCAGCAGTGACCTCTATGGCTACACCTTC; D: -; J: TRBJ1-2; V: TRBV25-1; size: few
CDR3: CASSIGVVGGTEAFF; DNA: TGCGCCAGCAGCATTGGAGTCGTGGGAGGGACTGAAGCTTTCTTT; D: -; J: TRBJ1-1; V: TRBV5-1; size: -
CDR3: CASSQTGQTYGELFF; DNA: TGCGCCAGCAGCCAGACGGGACAGACTTACGGGGAGCTGTTTTTT; D: TRBD1; J: TRBJ2-2; V: TRBV5-1; size: once
CDR3: CASSQGDGPGGTEAFF; DNA: TGTGCCAGCAGCCAAGGCGATGGGCCGGGGGGCACTGAAGCTTTCTTT; D: -; J: TRBJ1-1; V: TRBV4-2; size: few
CDR3: CASSPVGTGENIQYF; DNA: TGTGCCAGCTCACCAGTAGGGACAGGGGAAAACATTCAGTACTTC; D: TRBD1; J: TRBJ2-4; V: TRBV18; size: -
CDR3: CASRAGTGGVYEQYF; DNA: TGTGCCAGCAGAGCCGGGACAGGGGGGGTCTACGAGCAGTACTTC; D: TRBD1; J: TRBJ2-7; V: TRBV6-5; size: -
CDR3: CSVGHLRGEQYF; DNA: TGCAGCGTTGGCCACCTTAGGGGCGAGCAGTACTTC; D: -; J: TRBJ2-7; V: TRBV29-1; size: -
CDR3: CAISESKGQGLNTEAFF; DNA: TGTGCCATCAGTGAGTCGAAGGGACAGGGATTGAACACTGAAGCTTTCTTT; D: TRBD1; J: TRBJ1-1; V: TRBV10-3; size: -
CDR3: CASSWRGNTEAFF; DNA: TGTGCCAGCAGTTGGCGGGGGAATACTGAAGCTTTCTTT; D: -; J: TRBJ1-1; V: TRBV12-3/TRBV12-4; size: few
CDR3: CATRGSFAPEAFF; DNA: TGTGCCACGAGGGGGTCGTTCGCCCCTGAAGCTTTCTTT; D: -; J: TRBJ1-1; V: TRBV6-5; size: -
CDR3: CASSLDYRTNEKLFF; DNA: TGTGCCAGCAGCTTAGACTATAGGACTAATGAAAAACTGTTTTTT; D: -; J: TRBJ1-4; V: TRBV7-2; size: -
CDR3: CASSSGLANEKLFF; DNA: TGTGCCAGCAGTTCGGGGTTAGCTAATGAAAAACTGTTTTTT; D: -; J: TRBJ1-4; V: TRBV13; size: few
CDR3: CASSSTRVGGAFF; DNA: TGTGCCAGCAGCAGTACCAGGGTGGGGGGAGCTTTCTTT; D: -; J: TRBJ1-1; V: TRBV7-9; size: few
CDR3: CASSYGGFPYNEQFF; DNA: TGTGCCAGCAGTTACGGGGGGTTTCCCTACAATGAGCAGTTCTTC; D: -; J: TRBJ2-1; V: TRBV6-2/TRBV6-3; size: -
CDR3: CASSLYLTGDTEAFF; DNA: TGTGCCAGCAGCCTATACCTGACAGGGGACACTGAAGCTTTCTTT; D: TRBD1; J: TRBJ1-1; V: TRBV4-2; size: once
CDR3: CASSQDSRLRGQGIQGNTIYF; DNA: TGTGCCAGCAGCCAAGACTCCCGACTGAGGGGACAGGGGATCCAAGGAAACACCATATATTTT; D: TRBD1; J: TRBJ1-3; V: TRBV3-1/TRBV3-2; size: -
CDR3: CAITQRGRLSTDTQYF; DNA: TGTGCCATCACCCAAAGGGGCCGGCTTAGCACAGATACGCAGTATTTT; D: -; J: TRBJ2-3; V: TRBV10-3; size: -